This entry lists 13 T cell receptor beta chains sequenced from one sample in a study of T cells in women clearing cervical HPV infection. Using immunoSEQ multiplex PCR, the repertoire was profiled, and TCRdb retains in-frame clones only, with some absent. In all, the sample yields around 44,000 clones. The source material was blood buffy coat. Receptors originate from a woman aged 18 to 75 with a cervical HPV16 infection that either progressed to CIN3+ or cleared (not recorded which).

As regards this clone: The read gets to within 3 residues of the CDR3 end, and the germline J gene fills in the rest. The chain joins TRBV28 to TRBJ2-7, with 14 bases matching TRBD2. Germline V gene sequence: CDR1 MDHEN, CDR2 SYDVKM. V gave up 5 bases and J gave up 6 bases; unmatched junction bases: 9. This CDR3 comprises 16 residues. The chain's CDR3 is CASSLGTSGRSSEQYF. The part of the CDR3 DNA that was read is TGTGCCAGCAGTCTTGGGACTAGCGGGAGATCAAGCGAG.

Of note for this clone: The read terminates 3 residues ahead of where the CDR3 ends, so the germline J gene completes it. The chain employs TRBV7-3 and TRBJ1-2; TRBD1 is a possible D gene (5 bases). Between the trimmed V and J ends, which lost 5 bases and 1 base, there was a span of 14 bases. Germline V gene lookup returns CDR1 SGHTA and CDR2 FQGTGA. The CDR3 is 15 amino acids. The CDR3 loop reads CASSLTGGFNYGYTF. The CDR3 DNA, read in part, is TGTGCCAGCAGCCTCACGGGGGGATTTAACTATGGC.

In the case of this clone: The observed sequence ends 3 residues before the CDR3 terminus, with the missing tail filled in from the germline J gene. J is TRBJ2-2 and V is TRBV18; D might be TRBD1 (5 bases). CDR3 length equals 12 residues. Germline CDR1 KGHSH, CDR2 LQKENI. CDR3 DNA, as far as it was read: TGTGCCAGCTCACTTGACAGAGGCAAG. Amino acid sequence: CASSLDRGK. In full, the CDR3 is CASSLDRGKLFF. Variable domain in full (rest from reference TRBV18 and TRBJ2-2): NAGVMQNPRHLVRRRGQEARLRCSPMKGHSHVYWYRQLPEEGLKFMVYLQKENIIDESGMPKERFSAEFPKEGPSILRIQQVVRGDSAAYFCASSLDRGKLFFGEGSRLTVL.

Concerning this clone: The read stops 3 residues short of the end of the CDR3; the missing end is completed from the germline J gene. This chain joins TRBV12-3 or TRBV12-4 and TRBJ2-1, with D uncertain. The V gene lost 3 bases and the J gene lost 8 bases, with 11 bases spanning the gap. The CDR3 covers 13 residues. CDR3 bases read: TGTGCCAGCAGTTTTCCCCCCCCCGATGAG. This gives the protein CASSFPPPDE. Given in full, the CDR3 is CASSFPPPDEQFF.

This CDR3 is CASSLGFGLMNEQFF. The CDR3 bases that were read are TGTGCCAGCAGCTTAGGCTTCGGACTAATGAATGAG. This chain uses TRBV13 with TRBJ2-1; weak D call: TRBD2 (6 bases). With the read ending 3 residues before the CDR3 end, the germline J gene is used to fill in that end. The CDR3 is made up of 15 amino acids. V was shortened by 0 bases and J by 7 bases, with 13 bases between the two germline ends. Germline CDR1 reads PRHDT; CDR2 reads FYEKMQ (reference sequence).

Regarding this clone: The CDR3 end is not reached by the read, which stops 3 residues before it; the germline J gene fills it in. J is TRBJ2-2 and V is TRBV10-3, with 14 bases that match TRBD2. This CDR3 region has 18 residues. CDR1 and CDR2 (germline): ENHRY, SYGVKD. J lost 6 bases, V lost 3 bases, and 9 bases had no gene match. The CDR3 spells CAISEGTSGGWGAGELFF. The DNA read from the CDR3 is TGTGCCATCAGTGAAGGGACTAGCGGGGGTTGGGGCGCCGGGGAG.

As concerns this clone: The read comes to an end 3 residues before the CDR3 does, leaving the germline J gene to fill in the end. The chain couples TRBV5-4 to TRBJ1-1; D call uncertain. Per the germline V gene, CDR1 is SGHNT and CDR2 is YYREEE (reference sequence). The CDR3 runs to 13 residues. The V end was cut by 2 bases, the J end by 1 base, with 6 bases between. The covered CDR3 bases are TGTGCCAGCAGCTTAGAAGGGAACACTGAA. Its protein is CASSLEGNTE. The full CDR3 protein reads CASSLEGNTEAFF.

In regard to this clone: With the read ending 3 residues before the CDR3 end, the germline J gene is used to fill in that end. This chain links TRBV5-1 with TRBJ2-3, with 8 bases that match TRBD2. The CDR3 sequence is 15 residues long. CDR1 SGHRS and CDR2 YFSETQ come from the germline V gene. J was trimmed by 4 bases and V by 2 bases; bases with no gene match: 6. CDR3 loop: CASSLPAGEADTQYF. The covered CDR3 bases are TGCGCCAGCAGCTTACCAGCGGGAGAGGCAGATACG.

The CDR3 DNA, read in part, is TGCAGTGCAGCGCGGCAATCTAATGAG. Residues: CSAARQSNE. The full CDR3 protein reads CSAARQSNEQFF. The rearrangement uses TRBV20-1 and TRBJ2-1; D unresolved. The read ends 3 residues shy of where the CDR3 ends; the end is completed using the germline J gene. Germline V gives CDR1 DFQATT, CDR2 SNEGSKA (reference sequence). Trimming stripped 6 bases from V and 7 bases from J, with 13 bases between. The CDR3 contains 12 residues.

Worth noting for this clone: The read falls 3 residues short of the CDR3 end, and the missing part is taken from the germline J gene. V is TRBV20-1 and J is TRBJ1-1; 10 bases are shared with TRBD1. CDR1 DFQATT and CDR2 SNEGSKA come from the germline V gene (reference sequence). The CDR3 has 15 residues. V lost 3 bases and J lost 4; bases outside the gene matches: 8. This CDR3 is CSARAGTGESTEAFF. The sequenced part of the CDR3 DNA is TGCAGTGCTAGGGCCGGGACAGGGGAATCCACTGAA.

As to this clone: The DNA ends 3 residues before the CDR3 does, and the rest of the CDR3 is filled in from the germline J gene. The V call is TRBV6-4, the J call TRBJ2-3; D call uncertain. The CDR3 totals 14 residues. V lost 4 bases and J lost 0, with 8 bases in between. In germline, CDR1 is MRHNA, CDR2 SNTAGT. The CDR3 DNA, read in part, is TGTGCCAGCAGTGGAGGTTCGAGCACAGATACG. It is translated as CASSGGSSTDT. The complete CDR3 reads CASSGGSSTDTQYF.

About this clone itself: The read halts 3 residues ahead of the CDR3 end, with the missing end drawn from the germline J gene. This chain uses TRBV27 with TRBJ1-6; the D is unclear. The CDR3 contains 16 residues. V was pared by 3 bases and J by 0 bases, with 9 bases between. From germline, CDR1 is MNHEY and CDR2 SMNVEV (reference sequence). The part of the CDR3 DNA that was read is TGTGCCAGCAGTTTGACAAGAAGCTCCTATAATTCACCC. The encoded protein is CASSLTRSSYNSP. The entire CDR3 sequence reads CASSLTRSSYNSPLHF.

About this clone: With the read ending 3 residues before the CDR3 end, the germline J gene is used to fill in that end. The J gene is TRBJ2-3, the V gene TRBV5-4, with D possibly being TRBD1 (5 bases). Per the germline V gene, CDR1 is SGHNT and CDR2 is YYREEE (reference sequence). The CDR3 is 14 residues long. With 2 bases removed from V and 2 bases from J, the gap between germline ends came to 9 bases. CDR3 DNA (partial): TGTGCCAGCAGCTTCCAGGGCTCCACAGATACG. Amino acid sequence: CASSFQGSTDT. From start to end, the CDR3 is CASSFQGSTDTQYF. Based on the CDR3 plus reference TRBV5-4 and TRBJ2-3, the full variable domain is ETGVTQSPTHLIKTRGQQVTLRCSSQSGHNTVSWYQQALGQGPQFIFQYYREEENGRGNFPPRFSGLQFPNYSSELNVNALELDDSALYLCASSFQGSTDTQYFGPGTRLTVL.